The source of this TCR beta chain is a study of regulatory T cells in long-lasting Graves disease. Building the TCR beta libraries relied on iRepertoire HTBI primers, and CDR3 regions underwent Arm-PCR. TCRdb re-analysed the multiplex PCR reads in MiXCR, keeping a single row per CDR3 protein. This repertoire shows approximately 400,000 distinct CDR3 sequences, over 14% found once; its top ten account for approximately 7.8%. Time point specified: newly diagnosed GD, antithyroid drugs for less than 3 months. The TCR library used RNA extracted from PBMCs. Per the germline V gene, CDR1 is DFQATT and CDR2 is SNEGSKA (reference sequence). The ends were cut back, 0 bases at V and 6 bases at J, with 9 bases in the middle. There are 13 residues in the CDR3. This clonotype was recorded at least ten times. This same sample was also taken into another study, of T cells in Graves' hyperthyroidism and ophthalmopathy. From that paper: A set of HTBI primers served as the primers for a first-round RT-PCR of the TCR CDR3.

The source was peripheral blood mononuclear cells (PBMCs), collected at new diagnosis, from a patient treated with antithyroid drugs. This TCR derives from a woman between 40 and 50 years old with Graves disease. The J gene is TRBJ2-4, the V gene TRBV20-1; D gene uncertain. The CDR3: CSARDLSGNIQYF. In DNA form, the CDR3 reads TGCAGTGCTAGAGATCTTTCAGGAAACATTCAGTACTTC.